The 20 T cell receptor beta chains presented below share a single source sample, sequenced in a study of beta chain features in type 1 diabetes. Since all of the isolated RNA was reverse transcribed, expressed TCRB transcripts were what got sequenced. Some clones are missing from TCRdb's copy, which holds only in-frame ones; the method was immunoSEQ multiplex PCR. The table lists roughly 230,000 clones, more than 9% of them singletons. The sequencing input was naive CD4+ T cells from blood. These receptor sequences come from a woman younger than 30 in good health.

The chain is built from TRBV5-1 and TRBJ1-2; D perhaps matches TRBD1 (5 bases). Germline-derived CDR1 and CDR2 are SGHRS and YFSETQ. The CDR3 covers 14 residues. The V end lost 0 bases, the J end lost 10 bases, and 16 bases lay between the germline ends. CDR3: CASSLEGRVASYTF. The CDR3 nucleotides read TGCGCCAGCAGCTTGGAAGGCAGGGTGGCCTCCTACACCTTC.

The V call is TRBV15, the J call TRBJ1-5, with D maybe TRBD1 (6 bases). The CDR3 runs to 14 residues. Per germline, CDR1 LNHNV and CDR2 YYDKDF (reference sequence). Between the trimmed V and J ends, which lost 5 bases and 4 bases, there was a span of 12 bases. The CDR3 region is CATSAGTLNQPQHF. The CDR3 nucleotides are TGTGCCACCAGCGCAGGGACACTTAATCAGCCCCAGCATTTT.

The CDR3 DNA sequence: TGTGCCAGCAGTGAAGCGGGGGTTAAGCCCCAGCATTTT. Translated, it gives CASSEAGVKPQHF. This chain joins TRBV6-5 and TRBJ1-5, with D perhaps TRBD1 (5 bases). V gave up 5 bases and J gave up 8 bases, with 13 bases separating them. The CDR3 runs to 13 residues. CDR1 and CDR2 from the germline V gene are MNHEY and SVGAGI.

This clone appeared a few times. This chain links TRBV9 with TRBJ1-1, with 9 bases identical to TRBD1. CDR1 and CDR2 (germline): SGDLS, YYNGEE. V shed 4 bases, J shed 3 bases, and the junction held 7 bases outside the gene matches. This CDR3 comprises 15 residues. The CDR3 reads CASSLGQGADTEAFF. CDR3 nucleotides: TGTGCCAGCAGCTTGGGACAGGGCGCCGACACTGAAGCTTTCTTT.

The rearrangement links TRBV7-2 to TRBJ2-7; D gene ambiguous. V lost 2 bases and J 3 bases, leaving 11 bases between the germline ends. This CDR3 is 14 amino acids long. The germline CDR1 and CDR2 sequences are SGHTA and FQGNSA. The CDR3 is CASSLPTKRYEQYF. The CDR3 nucleotides read TGTGCCAGCAGCTTACCCACGAAGCGCTACGAGCAGTACTTC.

The sample holds a few counts of this clone. The chain combines TRBV7-2 with TRBJ2-5; 8 nucleotides agree with TRBD2. The CDR3 is 16 amino acids. Germline CDR1 and CDR2: SGHTA and FQGNSA. The J segment lost 6 bases and the V segment lost 6 bases, leaving 15 bases of the junction unmatched. The CDR3 sequence: CASRLSYKRETQTQYF. In DNA, the CDR3 is TGTGCCAGCAGGTTGTCGTATAAGCGGGAGACACAGACCCAGTACTTC.

The chain links TRBV5-1 to TRBJ1-1; no reliable D call. The CDR3 contains 14 residues. The ends were cut back, 0 bases at V and 1 base at J, with 7 bases in the middle. Looked up from germline, CDR1 is SGHRS and CDR2 is YFSETQ. The CDR3 nucleotides read TGCGCCAGCAGCTTGGCAAGAGCGAACACTGAAGCTTTCTTT. It is translated as CASSLARANTEAFF.

The sample holds a few counts of this clone. The V call is TRBV29-1, the J call TRBJ1-6, with TRBD1 as a possible D gene (5 bases). This CDR3 spans 13 amino acids. Trimming shortened V by 5 bases and J by 3 bases, and 8 bases separated the two germline ends. Germline V gene lookup returns CDR1 SQVTM and CDR2 ANQGSEA. This CDR3 is CSVRGSYNSPLHF. The DNA for the CDR3 is TGCAGCGTTAGGGGCAGCTATAATTCACCCCTCCACTTT.

In its sample, this clone was seen a few times. The CDR3 loop reads CASSQGPLAGVTDTQYF. DNA for the CDR3: TGTGCCAGCAGCCAAGGTCCCCTAGCGGGGGTCACAGATACGCAGTATTTT. The V and J genes are TRBV4-2 and TRBJ2-3; 10 nucleotides line up with TRBD2. The CDR3 sequence is 17 residues long. Per the germline V gene, CDR1 is LGHNA and CDR2 is YNFKEQ. V shed 1 base, J shed 2 bases, and the junction held 6 bases outside the gene matches.

The CDR3 DNA reads TGTGCCAGCAGCCTGGAGTGGAGGGGCGACGAGCAGTACTTC. This gives the protein CASSLEWRGDEQYF. This sequence joins TRBV5-6 and TRBJ2-5; the D gene is possibly TRBD2 (6 bases). The last part of the DNA fits TRBJ2-7 better; the J call may be wrong. The CDR3 runs to 14 residues. Germline V gives CDR1 SGHDT, CDR2 YYEEEE.

The rearrangement uses TRBV4-2 and TRBJ2-7, with 12 bases fitting TRBD2. Trimming cost V 0 bases and J 3 bases; bases outside gene matches: 6. Germline lookup yields CDR1 LGHNA and CDR2 YNFKEQ. There are 17 residues in the CDR3. The CDR3 DNA sequence: TGTGCCAGCAGCCAAGACGCTAGCGGGAGGGCCTACTACGAGCAGTACTTC. Protein product: CASSQDASGRAYYEQYF.

This clone was detected a few times. The CDR3 nucleotides are TGTGCCAGCAGCCTCCGGGACAGCTATGGCTACACCTTC. Protein sequence: CASSLRDSYGYTF. V and J are TRBV6-6 and TRBJ1-2, with 7 bases that match TRBD1. This CDR3 contains 13 residues. J lost 4 bases, V lost 6 bases, and 5 bases had no gene match. Per the germline V gene, CDR1 is MNHNY and CDR2 is SVGAGI (reference sequence).

The chain is built from TRBV6-1 and TRBJ2-7; 8 nucleotides match TRBD2. The CDR3 spans 15 residues. Germline V gene lookup returns CDR1 MNHNS and CDR2 SASEGT. The V segment lost 7 bases and the J segment 0 bases; nucleotides outside the gene matches: 8. CDR3 DNA sequence: TGTGCCAGCAAACCCGTTAGCGGGATCTCCTACGAGCAGTACTTC. Its protein is CASKPVSGISYEQYF.

This clone was seen only a few times. The J gene is TRBJ1-1, the V gene TRBV18, with a possible D match to TRBD1 (5 bases). The germline V gene has CDR1 KGHSH and CDR2 LQKENI. The CDR3 spans 14 residues. The V gene lost 2 bases and the J gene lost 1 base, with 8 bases spanning the gap. The CDR3 DNA follows: TGTGCCAGCTCACCAACACAGGCGAACACTGAAGCTTTCTTT. Protein product: CASSPTQANTEAFF.

This clone appeared once. The rearrangement links TRBV18 to TRBJ1-5; TRBD1 might be the D (6 bases). This CDR3 contains 14 residues. Germline V gene sequence: CDR1 KGHSH, CDR2 LQKENI. The V end lost 6 bases, the J end lost 3 bases, and 12 bases lay between the germline ends. In nucleotides, the CDR3 is TGTGCCAGCTCCCGCCGGGACAACAATCAGCCCCAGCATTTT. It yields the protein CASSRRDNNQPQHF.

The genes are TRBV14 and TRBJ2-7; the match to TRBD2 covers 10 bases. This CDR3 is 15 amino acids long. Germline V gene lookup returns CDR1 SGHDN and CDR2 FVKESK. V shed 5 bases, J shed 1 base, and the junction held 5 bases outside the gene matches. For the CDR3, the DNA is TGTGCCAGCAGCAGATTGACTAGCGGGTCCTACGAGCAGTACTTC. It yields the protein CASSRLTSGSYEQYF. The full variable domain, completed using reference TRBV14 and TRBJ2-7, is EAGVTQFPSHSVIEKGQTVTLRCDPISGHDNLYWYRRVMGKEIKFLLHFVKESKQDESGMPNNRFLAERTGGTYSTLKVQPAELEDSGVYFCASSRLTSGSYEQYFGPGTRLTVT.

This sequence joins TRBV7-6 and TRBJ1-4; TRBD1 agrees at 7 bases. The germline V gene has CDR1 SGHVS and CDR2 FNYEAQ. Trimming at V came to 5 bases and at J to 6 bases, leaving 6 bases not matched to a gene. This CDR3 region has 14 residues. Written as DNA, the CDR3 is TGTGCCAGCAGCGAAACCGGGACAGATGAAAAACTGTTTTTT. Its protein product is CASSETGTDEKLFF.

The CDR3 DNA reads TGCGCCAGCAGCCCCCAGGACAGCTATGGCTACACCTTC. Residues: CASSPQDSYGYTF. This chain links TRBV4-1 with TRBJ1-2, with D possibly matching TRBD1 (6 bases). The V gene's germline CDR1 is MGHRA and CDR2 YSYEKL. The V gene lost 4 bases and the J gene lost 4 bases, with 10 bases spanning the gap. CDR3 length: 13 amino acids.

This clone came up a few times. V gene TRBV7-9 combines with J gene TRBJ2-2; 7 nucleotides agree with TRBD2. CDR3 length equals 16 residues. Losses at the gene ends were 5 bases for V and 1 base for J; bases not matched to a gene: 7. Germline V gene lookup returns CDR1 SEHNR and CDR2 FQNEAQ (reference sequence). CDR3 in amino acids: CASSVGREENTGELFF. The CDR3 DNA sequence: TGTGCCAGCAGCGTAGGGAGGGAGGAGAACACCGGGGAGCTGTTTTTT.

This clone was counted a few times. V gene TRBV5-1 combines with J gene TRBJ2-1, with 10 bases lining up with TRBD1. Germline V gene lookup returns CDR1 SGHRS and CDR2 YFSETQ. The ends lost 2 bases at V and 4 bases at J; junction bases unmatched: 3. The CDR3 totals 15 residues. The CDR3 DNA sequence: TGCGCCAGCAGCTTAAGGGACAGGGGTTACAATGAGCAGTTCTTC. This translates into CASSLRDRGYNEQFF. Complete variable domain (other parts from reference TRBV5-1 and TRBJ2-1): KAGVTQTPRYLIKTRGQQVTLSCSPISGHRSVSWYQQTPGQGLQFLFEYFSETQRNKGNFPGRFSGRQFSNSRSEMNVSTLELGDSALYLCASSLRDRGYNEQFFGPGTRLTVL.